Shown below are 4 T cell receptor beta chains from a single sample sequenced in a study of blood T cells in healthy people across ages. Using a J-beta primer mix together with a sample-barcoded 5' primer, a second PCR was run for roughly 6 to 12 cycles. From the 5' RACE reads, TCRdb called clonotypes with MiXCR, one entry per CDR3 protein. Of about 1,500,000 distinct CDR3 sequences in the sample, roughly 27% were seen once. Sequenced sample: blood. These receptors all come from a woman aged 30 to 39 in good health.

This clonotype was recorded at least ten times. This chain uses TRBV28 with TRBJ2-5; no definite D call. In germline, CDR1 is MDHEN, CDR2 SYDVKM. V was pared by 2 bases and J by 1 base, with 14 bases between. This CDR3 spans 16 amino acids. CDR3: CASSLGVLQVQETQYF. CDR3 bases: TGTGCCAGCAGTTTAGGAGTTCTACAAGTCCAAGAGACCCAGTACTTC.

The gene calls are TRBV15 and TRBJ2-6, with 7 positions matching TRBD1. The V gene end was trimmed by 5 bases and the J gene end by 0 bases; junction bases not matched to a gene: 10. The CDR3 runs to 18 residues. From germline, CDR1 is LNHNV and CDR2 YYDKDF (reference sequence). The CDR3 spells CATSGTDSPPSGANVLTF. CDR3 nucleotide sequence: TGTGCCACCAGCGGGACAGATAGTCCGCCCTCTGGGGCCAACGTCCTGACTTTC.

V gene TRBV7-6 combines with J gene TRBJ1-5, with D possibly TRBD1 on 6 matching bases. The CDR3 has 14 residues. Trimming took 5 bases from V and 7 from J, leaving 15 bases between them. Germline V gene data show CDR1 as SGHVS and CDR2 as FNYEAQ. The CDR3 nucleotides read TGTGCCAGCAGCCGGAGCAGGGGAGGACAGCCCCAGCATTTT. This sequence encodes CASSRSRGGQPQHF.

The rearrangement joins TRBV5-1 to TRBJ2-5; TRBD2 aligns across 12 bases. V lost 7 bases to trimming and J lost 11 bases; unmatched junction nucleotides: 15. The CDR3 runs to 15 residues. The germline CDR1 and CDR2 sequences are SGHRS and YFSETQ. The DNA for the CDR3 is TGCGCCAGCGGACTACTAGCGGGAGGAAACAATGAGCAGTACTTC. The encoded protein is CASGLLAGGNNEQYF.